This T cell receptor (beta chain) originates from a study of blood T cell repertoires in COVID-19. Germline V lookup: CDR1 SGHDT, CDR2 YYEEEE. This CDR3 comprises 15 residues. Trimming took 0 bases from V and 8 from J, leaving 12 bases between them. Here immunoSEQ multiplex PCR was the method, and the copy in TCRdb shows in-frame clones only, minus some. The repertoire holds about 200,000 clones, with approximately 80% as singletons. The sequence derives from a woman aged 40 to 50 with acute COVID-19. The genes are TRBV5-6 and TRBJ1-6, with D tentatively TRBD1 (6 bases). Sequencing was performed on PBMCs or T cells enriched from blood (not recorded which). The CDR3: CASSLGQGRDSPLHF. The CDR3 nucleotides are TGTGCCAGCAGCTTGGGGCAGGGGAGGGATTCACCCCTCCACTTT.